The 7 T cell receptor beta chains below all came from one sample that was sequenced in a study of Ad26.COV2.S vaccination and SARS-CoV-2 variants. Treatment here: some 19 received Ad26.COV2.S at low or high dose, single or two shots; about 5 received placebo; per-sample allocation not given. At day 63 after the first vaccine or placebo injection, samples were drawn. Profiled with immunoSEQ multiplex PCR; TCRdb holds only in-frame clones, not every one. The sample contains a few hundred thousand clones, roughly 90% of which appear only once. The material was peripheral blood, obtained in a trial of Ad26.COV2.S vaccine versus placebo. These receptors all come from a person aged 18 to 59 who received the Ad26.COV2.S COVID-19 vaccine or a placebo.

The chain carries TRBV12-3 or TRBV12-4 and TRBJ1-1, with 7 bases matching TRBD1. V trimming: 6 bases; J trimming: 10 bases; junction bases outside the gene matches: 5. There are 11 residues in the CDR3. The CDR3 is CASRQGTVAFF. The CDR3 DNA sequence: TGTGCCAGCAGACAGGGGACGGTAGCTTTCTTT.

This chain uses TRBV19 with TRBJ1-5, with 7 bases lining up with TRBD1. CDR1 is LNHDA, CDR2 SQIVND, per germline (reference sequence). V lost 3 bases to trimming and J lost 2 bases; unmatched junction nucleotides: 7. The CDR3 loop spans 16 amino acids. The CDR3 DNA reads TGTGCCAGTAGTATTCAGGGGGGCGCAGGCAATCAGCCCCAGCATTTT. Translation: CASSIQGGAGNQPQHF.

The chain links TRBV19 to TRBJ1-2; D is undetermined. CDR3 length: 16 residues. Trimming pared 0 bases from V and 4 bases from J, leaving 15 bases between. Germline V lookup: CDR1 LNHDA, CDR2 SQIVND (reference sequence). The CDR3 DNA reads as TGTGCCAGTAGTATAGATCATTCCCATCCCAGCTATGGCTACACCTTC. As protein: CASSIDHSHPSYGYTF.

The chain is built from TRBV7-2 and TRBJ2-7; D is possibly TRBD2 (5 bases). The V gene lost 4 bases and the J gene lost 6 bases, with 10 bases spanning the gap. The CDR3 runs to 12 residues. Germline V gene data show CDR1 as SGHTA and CDR2 as FQGNSA. CDR3 DNA sequence: TGTGCCAGCAGCTCCGGACTGGCCGAGCAGTACTTC. Its translation is CASSSGLAEQYF. Variable domain in full (rest from reference TRBV7-2 and TRBJ2-7): GAGVSQSPSNKVTEKGKDVELRCDPISGHTALYWYRQSLGQGLEFLIYFQGNSAPDKSGLPSDRFSAERTGGSVSTLTIQRTQQEDSAVYLCASSSGLAEQYFGPGTRLTVT.

This clone has just one count. CDR3 DNA sequence: TGCAGCGTTGGTCAGGGGCTCGTCGGGGAGCTGTTTTTT. This translates into CSVGQGLVGELFF. The J gene is TRBJ2-2, the V gene TRBV29-1; possible D gene TRBD1, 6 bases. Between the trimmed V and J ends, which lost 4 bases and 7 bases, there was a span of 13 bases. CDR1 is SQVTM and CDR2 is ANQGSEA in the germline V gene. The CDR3 contains 13 residues.

The chain is built from TRBV27 and TRBJ2-7; tentatively, D is TRBD2 (6 bases). Germline loops: CDR1 MNHEY, CDR2 SMNVEV (reference sequence). V was shortened by 5 bases and J by 2 bases, with 22 bases between the two germline ends. CDR3 length: 17 amino acids. This chain's CDR3 is CASSPLSSQGLAYEQYF. In nucleotides, the CDR3 is TGTGCCAGCAGTCCACTATCTTCCCAGGGACTCGCCTACGAGCAGTACTTC.

The chain has TRBV9 and TRBJ2-1; 11 nucleotides match TRBD2. The CDR3 is 15 residues long. Losses at the gene ends were 0 bases for V and 8 bases for J; bases not matched to a gene: 4. Germline assignment: CDR1 SGDLS and CDR2 YYNGEE. CDR3: CASSVGGLAVDEQFF. In DNA, the CDR3 is TGTGCCAGCAGCGTAGGGGGACTAGCGGTCGATGAGCAGTTCTTC.